This T cell receptor (beta chain) is from a study of cytomegalovirus exposure and HLA in healthy donors. V lost 7 bases and J lost 5; bases outside the gene matches: 10. The V gene's germline CDR1 is SQVTM and CDR2 ANQGSEA. This CDR3 contains 14 residues. Method: immunoSEQ multiplex PCR; TCRdb's copy keeps in-frame clones and lacks some. The sample includes over 110,000 clones, around 87% of them seen just once. The sequencing input was PBMCs. The TCR was taken from a man aged 18-30 years in good health and CMV-seropositive. The gene calls are TRBV29-1 and TRBJ2-5; 10 nucleotides match TRBD1. CDR3 DNA: TGCAGCGCCCTAGGGGACAGGGGCCACGAGACCCAGTACTTC. Translation: CSALGDRGHETQYF.